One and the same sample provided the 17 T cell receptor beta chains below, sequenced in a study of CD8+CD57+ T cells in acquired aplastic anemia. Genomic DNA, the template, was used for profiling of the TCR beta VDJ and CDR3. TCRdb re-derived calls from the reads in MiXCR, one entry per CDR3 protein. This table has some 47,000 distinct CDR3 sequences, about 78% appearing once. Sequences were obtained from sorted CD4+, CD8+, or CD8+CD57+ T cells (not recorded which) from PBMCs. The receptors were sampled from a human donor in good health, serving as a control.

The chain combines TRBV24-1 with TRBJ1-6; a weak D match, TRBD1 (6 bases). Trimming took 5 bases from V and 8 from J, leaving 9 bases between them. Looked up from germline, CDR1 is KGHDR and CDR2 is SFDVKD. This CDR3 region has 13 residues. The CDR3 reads CATSAAGDSPLHF. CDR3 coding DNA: TGTGCCACCAGTGCGGCAGGGGATTCACCCCTCCACTTT.

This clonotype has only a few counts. This CDR3 reads CSVEVGQGYNEQFF. The CDR3 nucleotides are TGCAGCGTTGAGGTCGGACAGGGGTACAATGAGCAGTTCTTC. The rearrangement uses TRBV29-1 and TRBJ2-1; 9 bases match TRBD1. The CDR3 loop spans 14 amino acids. Germline CDR1 and CDR2: SQVTM and ANQGSEA. Losses at the gene ends were 3 bases for V and 4 bases for J; bases not matched to a gene: 4.

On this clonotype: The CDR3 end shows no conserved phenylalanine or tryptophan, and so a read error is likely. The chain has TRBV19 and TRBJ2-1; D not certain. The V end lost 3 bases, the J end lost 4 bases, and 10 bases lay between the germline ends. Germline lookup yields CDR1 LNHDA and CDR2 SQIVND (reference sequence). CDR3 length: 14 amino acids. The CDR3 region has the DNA TGTGCCAGTAGTATCGGGTTGGCTTACAATGAGCAGTTCTCC. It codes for CASSIGLAYNEQFS.

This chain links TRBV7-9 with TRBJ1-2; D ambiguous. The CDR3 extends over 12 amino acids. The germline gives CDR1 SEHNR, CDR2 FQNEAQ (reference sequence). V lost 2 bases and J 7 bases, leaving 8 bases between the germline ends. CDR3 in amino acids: CASSLQEGGYTF. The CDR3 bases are TGTGCCAGCAGCTTACAAGAAGGTGGCTACACCTTC.

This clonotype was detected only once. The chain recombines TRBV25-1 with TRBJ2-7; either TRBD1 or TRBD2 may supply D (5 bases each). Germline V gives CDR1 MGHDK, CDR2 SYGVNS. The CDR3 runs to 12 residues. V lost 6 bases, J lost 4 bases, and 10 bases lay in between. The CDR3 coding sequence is TGTGCCAGCAGGGGACGGGAATACGAGCAGTACTTC. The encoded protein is CASRGREYEQYF.

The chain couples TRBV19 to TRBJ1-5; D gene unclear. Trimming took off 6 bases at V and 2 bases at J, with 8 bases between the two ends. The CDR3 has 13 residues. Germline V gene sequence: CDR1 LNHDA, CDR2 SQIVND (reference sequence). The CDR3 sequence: CASSPMGNQPQHF. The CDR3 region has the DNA TGTGCCAGTAGCCCAATGGGCAATCAGCCCCAGCATTTT.

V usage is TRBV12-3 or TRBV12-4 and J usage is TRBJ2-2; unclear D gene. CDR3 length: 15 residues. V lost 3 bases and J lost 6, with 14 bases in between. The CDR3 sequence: CASSFSGSQPGELFF. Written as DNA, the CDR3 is TGTGCCAGCAGTTTCTCCGGGTCCCAGCCCGGGGAGCTGTTTTTT.

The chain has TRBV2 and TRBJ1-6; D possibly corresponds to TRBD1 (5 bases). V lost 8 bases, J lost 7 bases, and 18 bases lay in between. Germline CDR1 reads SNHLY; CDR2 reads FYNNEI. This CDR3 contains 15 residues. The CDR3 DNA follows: TGTGCCAGCGGGGCCCGGGTCGAAGGGAATTCACCCCTCCACTTT. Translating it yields CASGARVEGNSPLHF.

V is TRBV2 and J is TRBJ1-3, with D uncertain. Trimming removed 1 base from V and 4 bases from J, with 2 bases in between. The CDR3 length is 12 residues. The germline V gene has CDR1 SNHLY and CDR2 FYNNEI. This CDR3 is CASSEVGNTIYF. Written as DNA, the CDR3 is TGTGCCAGCAGTGAAGTCGGAAACACCATATATTTT.

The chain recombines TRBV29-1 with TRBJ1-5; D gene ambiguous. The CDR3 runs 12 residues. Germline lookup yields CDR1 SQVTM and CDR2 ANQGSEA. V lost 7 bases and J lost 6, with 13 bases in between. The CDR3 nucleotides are TGCAGCGCCGCTGGCCAAGGTCAGCCCCAGCATTTT. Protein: CSAAGQGQPQHF.

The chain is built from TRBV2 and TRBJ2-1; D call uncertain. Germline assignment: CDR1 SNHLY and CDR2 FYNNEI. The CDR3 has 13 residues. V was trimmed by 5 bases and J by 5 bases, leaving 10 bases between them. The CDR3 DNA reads TGTGCCAGCAGTCCTCTTTCAAACAATGAGCAGTTCTTC. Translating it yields CASSPLSNNEQFF.

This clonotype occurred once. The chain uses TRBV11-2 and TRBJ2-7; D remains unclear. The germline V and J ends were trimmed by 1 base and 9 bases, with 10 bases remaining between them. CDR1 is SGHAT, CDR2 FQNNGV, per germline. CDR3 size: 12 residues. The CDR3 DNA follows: TGTGCCAGCAGCTTAGGGCCGGGTTCGCAGTACTTC. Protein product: CASSLGPGSQYF.

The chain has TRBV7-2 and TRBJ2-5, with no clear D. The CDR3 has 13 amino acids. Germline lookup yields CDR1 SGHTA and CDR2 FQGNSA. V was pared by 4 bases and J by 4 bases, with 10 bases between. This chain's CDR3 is CASSSGHGETQYF. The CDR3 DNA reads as TGTGCCAGCAGCTCTGGCCATGGAGAGACCCAGTACTTC. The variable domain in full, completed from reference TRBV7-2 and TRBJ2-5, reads GAGVSQSPSNKVTEKGKDVELRCDPISGHTALYWYRQSLGQGLEFLIYFQGNSAPDKSGLPSDRFSAERTGGSVSTLTIQRTQQEDSAVYLCASSSGHGETQYFGPGTRLLVL.

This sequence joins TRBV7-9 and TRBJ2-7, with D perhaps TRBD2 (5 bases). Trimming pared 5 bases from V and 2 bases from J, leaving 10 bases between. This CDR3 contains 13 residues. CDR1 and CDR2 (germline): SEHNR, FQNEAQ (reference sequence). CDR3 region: CASSQALAYEQYF. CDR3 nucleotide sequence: TGTGCCAGCAGCCAAGCACTAGCCTACGAGCAGTACTTC.

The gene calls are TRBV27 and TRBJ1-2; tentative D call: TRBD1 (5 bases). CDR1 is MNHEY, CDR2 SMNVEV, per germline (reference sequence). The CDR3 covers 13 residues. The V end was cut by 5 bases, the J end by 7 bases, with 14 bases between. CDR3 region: CASSPGTSGGYTF. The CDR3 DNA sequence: TGTGCCAGCAGTCCCGGGACGTCGGGTGGCTACACCTTC.

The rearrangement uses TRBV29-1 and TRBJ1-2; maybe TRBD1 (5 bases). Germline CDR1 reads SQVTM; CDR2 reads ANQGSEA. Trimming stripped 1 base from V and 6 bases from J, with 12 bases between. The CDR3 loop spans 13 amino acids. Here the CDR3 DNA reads TGCAGCGTTGAAGGGCCAGGGTGGGATGGCTACACCTTC. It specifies CSVEGPGWDGYTF. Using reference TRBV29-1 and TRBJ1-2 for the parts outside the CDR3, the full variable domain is SAVISQKPSRDICQRGTSLTIQCQVDSQVTMMFWYRQQPGQSLTLIATANQGSEATYESGFVIDKFPISRPNLTFSTLTVSNMSPEDSSIYLCSVEGPGWDGYTFGSGTRLTVV.

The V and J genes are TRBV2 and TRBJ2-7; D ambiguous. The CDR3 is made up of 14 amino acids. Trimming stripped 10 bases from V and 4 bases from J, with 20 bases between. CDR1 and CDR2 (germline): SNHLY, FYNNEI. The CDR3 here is CATELGSSGYEQYF. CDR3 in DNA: TGTGCCACGGAACTGGGGTCGAGTGGGTACGAGCAGTACTTC.